This T cell receptor (beta chain) was found in a study of beta chain features in type 1 diabetes. Study-level information: Patients shared similar age, gender and cell yields with healthy donors.

Points from the study as a whole: Moderate yet significant TCRB CDR3 shortening was seen in Type 1 diabetes patients in all four CD4+ subsets.

The CDR3 contains 15 residues. With 5 bases clipped from V and 1 base from J, the junction kept 3 bases outside the gene matches. Per germline, CDR1 ENHRY and CDR2 SYGVKD. Around 100 mL of blood, on average, came from one heparinised draw per donor. Based on CD45RO/CCR7/CD25/CD127/CD95/CD27, CD4+ regulatory, stem cell-like memory, naive and central memory cells were sorted. Each sorted fraction was over 95% pure. This clone was observed a single time. Antigen specificity is unknown. What was sequenced were expressed TCRB transcripts, since all of the isolated RNA had been reverse transcribed. Generated by immunoSEQ multiplex PCR, the TCRdb table keeps only in-frame clones and is missing some. The sample has more than 250,000 clones, 14% seen once.

The rearrangement uses TRBV10-3 and TRBJ2-1; 9 bases align to TRBD1. The receptor was derived from a man aged 25-45 years with type 1 diabetes. Input material: naive CD4+ T cells from blood. Here the CDR3 reads CAISQDRGSYNEQFF. The CDR3 DNA follows: TGTGCCATCAGTCAGGACAGGGGATCCTACAATGAGCAGTTCTTC.